The 30 T cell receptor beta chains below come from one sample, sequenced in a study of blood T cell repertoires in COVID-19. TCRdb's copy holds only in-frame clones and misses some; the assay was immunoSEQ multiplex PCR. The table includes 150,000 to 180,000 clones, around 87% detected once. Sequences were obtained from peripheral blood. The origin of the receptors is a woman in her forties with acute or convalescent COVID-19.

The chain carries TRBV9 and TRBJ2-2; perhaps TRBD2 as D (6 bases). This CDR3 is 13 amino acids long. Germline CDR1 and CDR2: SGDLS and YYNGEE. CDR3 sequence reads: CVPGGENTGELFF. CDR3 DNA: TGTGTCCCGGGCGGGGAGAACACCGGGGAGCTGTTTTTT.

The chain links TRBV9 to TRBJ2-7, with 7 bases aligning to TRBD1. This CDR3 contains 14 residues. J gave up 6 bases and V 4 bases, and 10 bases lay outside the gene matches. Germline values: CDR1 SGDLS, CDR2 YYNGEE. In nucleotides, the CDR3 is TGTGCCAGCAGCCCAGGGGGATCTTGGGGCGAGCAGTACTTC. Translation gives CASSPGGSWGEQYF. The full variable domain, its missing parts supplied by reference TRBV9 and TRBJ2-7, is DSGVTQTPKHLITATGQRVTLRCSPRSGDLSVYWYQQSLDQGLQFLIQYYNGEERAKGNILERFSAQQFPDLHSELNLSSLELGDSALYFCASSPGGSWGEQYFGPGTRLTVT.

This chain joins TRBV28 and TRBJ1-5, with D unclear. This CDR3 spans 12 amino acids. Germline CDR1 reads MDHEN; CDR2 reads SYDVKM. The V end was cut by 5 bases, the J end by 9 bases, with 11 bases between. CDR3 region: CASSLTSGPQHF. In nucleotides, the CDR3 is TGTGCCAGCAGTCTTACGAGTGGGCCCCAGCATTTT.

The J gene is TRBJ1-6, the V gene TRBV9; no clear D gene. Looked up from germline, CDR1 is SGDLS and CDR2 is YYNGEE. V lost 0 bases to trimming and J lost 7 bases, with 11 bases between them. The length of the CDR3 is 15 residues. This chain's CDR3 is CASSVGGRMNSPLHF. As DNA, the CDR3 is TGTGCCAGCAGCGTAGGCGGGCGGATGAATTCACCCCTCCACTTT.

This sequence joins TRBV24-1 and TRBJ2-2; TRBD1 aligns across 7 bases. Losses at the gene ends were 8 bases for V and 1 base for J; bases not matched to a gene: 3. In germline, CDR1 is KGHDR, CDR2 SFDVKD. The CDR3 loop spans 14 amino acids. CDR3 bases: TGTGCCACCAAGGGACAGATGAACACCGGGGAGCTGTTTTTT. Translating gives CATKGQMNTGELFF.

The chain carries TRBV4-1 and TRBJ1-2; TRBD1 aligns across 7 bases. This CDR3 has 15 amino acids. The J segment lost 4 bases and the V segment lost 8 bases, leaving 13 bases of the junction unmatched. Germline loops: CDR1 MGHRA, CDR2 YSYEKL. CDR3 loop: CASRSGTDRSYGYTF. CDR3 bases: TGCGCCAGCCGCTCCGGGACAGACCGTTCCTATGGCTACACCTTC.

The rearrangement uses TRBV18 and TRBJ2-5; 10 positions agree with TRBD1. Germline V gives CDR1 KGHSH, CDR2 LQKENI. This CDR3 is 18 amino acids long. Trimming cost V 4 bases and J 2 bases; bases outside gene matches: 13. The DNA of the CDR3 is TGTGCCAGCTCACTCCGGGACAGGGGCAAGGGGGTTCAAGAGACCCAGTACTTC. This sequence encodes CASSLRDRGKGVQETQYF.

The J gene is TRBJ1-4, the V gene TRBV4-1; TRBD1 matches at 10 bases. Germline V gene lookup returns CDR1 MGHRA and CDR2 YSYEKL. V lost 4 bases and J lost 6; bases outside the gene matches: 8. The CDR3 covers 16 residues. The CDR3 here is CASSRRLGTGDEKLFF. The CDR3 DNA reads TGCGCCAGCAGCCGGCGGTTGGGGACAGGGGATGAAAAACTGTTTTTT.

This chain joins TRBV10-3 and TRBJ2-1; 10 positions match TRBD1. Germline-derived CDR1 and CDR2 are ENHRY and SYGVKD. The trim removed 4 bases at V and 8 bases at J, leaving 5 bases unmatched. This CDR3 has 14 residues. The CDR3 bases are TGTGCCATCAGTGTTAGTGACAGGGGGCATGAGCAGTTCTTC. Translating it yields CAISVSDRGHEQFF.

J is TRBJ2-7 and V is TRBV15; maybe TRBD1 (5 bases). Per germline, CDR1 LNHNV and CDR2 YYDKDF (reference sequence). The germline V and J ends were trimmed by 0 bases and 7 bases, with 16 bases remaining between them. The CDR3 has 15 amino acids. CDR3 sequence reads: CATSRDLGTGREQYF. DNA for the CDR3: TGTGCCACCAGCAGAGATCTCGGTACAGGAAGGGAGCAGTACTTC.

The chain joins TRBV9 to TRBJ2-2; 7 positions match TRBD2. CDR1 and CDR2 (germline): SGDLS, YYNGEE. Trimming at V came to 6 bases and at J to 5 bases, leaving 13 bases not matched to a gene. The CDR3 is made up of 16 amino acids. This chain's CDR3 is CASTKGGSISTGELFF. DNA of the CDR3: TGTGCCAGCACCAAGGGAGGGTCGATCTCAACCGGGGAGCTGTTTTTT.

This clone has more than one count but fewer than ten. The chain recombines TRBV27 with TRBJ1-5, with D possibly matching TRBD1 (6 bases). The CDR3 runs to 14 residues. V was pared by 5 bases and J by 4 bases, with 12 bases between. CDR1 is MNHEY and CDR2 is SMNVEV in the germline V gene (reference sequence). CDR3 region: CASSNGTPNQPQHF. CDR3 in DNA: TGTGCCAGCAGTAACGGGACACCTAATCAGCCCCAGCATTTT.

Notes on this clone: A clone one base away is much larger, so this may be a read error. The chain recombines TRBV7-8 with TRBJ1-1; 7 nucleotides line up with TRBD1. Germline CDR1 and CDR2: SGHVS and FQNEAQ. The CDR3 spans 13 residues. The chain's CDR3 is CASSLGTTGYAKF. DNA of the CDR3: TGTGCCAGCAGCTTAGGGACGACAGGGTATGCTAAGTTT.

This sequence joins TRBV7-3 and TRBJ2-3, with 9 bases matching TRBD2. The CDR3 is 17 residues long. In germline, CDR1 is SGHTA, CDR2 FQGTGA. Unmatched junction bases numbered 13, after V lost 5 bases and J lost 4 bases. As DNA, the CDR3 is TGTGCCAGCAGCACAATACAAGCGGGACTAGCCCCAGATACGCAGTATTTT. Its protein is CASSTIQAGLAPDTQYF.

This sequence joins TRBV9 and TRBJ2-1; D may be TRBD1 (6 bases). V lost 2 bases and J 6 bases, leaving 15 bases between the germline ends. This CDR3 has 15 residues. Germline V lookup: CDR1 SGDLS, CDR2 YYNGEE. CDR3 DNA: TGTGCCAGCAGCGTGATCGGGACACAAACCAATGAGCAGTTCTTC. Its protein product is CASSVIGTQTNEQFF.

The gene calls are TRBV24-1 and TRBJ1-2; D gene unclear. Germline V gene lookup returns CDR1 KGHDR and CDR2 SFDVKD. The CDR3 is 14 amino acids. V was shortened by 0 bases and J by 1 base, with 5 bases between the two germline ends. The CDR3 region is CATSDLTGNYGYTF. For the CDR3, the DNA is TGTGCCACCAGTGATTTGACGGGTAACTATGGCTACACCTTC.

This chain connects TRBV19 to TRBJ2-3, with a possible D match to TRBD1 (6 bases). Between the trimmed V and J ends, which lost 1 base and 4 bases, there was a span of 9 bases. The germline V gene has CDR1 LNHDA and CDR2 SQIVND (reference sequence). This CDR3 comprises 14 residues. In DNA form, the CDR3 reads TGTGCCAGTAGTATAGGGACAGACTCAGATACGCAGTATTTT. Translating it yields CASSIGTDSDTQYF.

The rearrangement uses TRBV29-1 and TRBJ2-7, with TRBD2 matching over 9 bases. This CDR3 spans 13 amino acids. Germline CDR1 is SQVTM and CDR2 is ANQGSEA. Germline trimming cut 7 bases from V and 1 base from J; bases unmatched to any gene: 5. For the CDR3, the DNA is TGCAGCGCGGCGGGACTAGCATCCTACGAGCAGTACTTC. It yields the protein CSAAGLASYEQYF.

This clone was seen just once. The chain links TRBV28 to TRBJ2-7; tentative D call: TRBD1 (6 bases). The CDR3 is 14 residues long. CDR1 is MDHEN, CDR2 SYDVKM, per germline. V was shortened by 6 bases and J by 3 bases, with 15 bases between the two germline ends. The CDR3 region is CASRGTQSYYEQYF. The CDR3 DNA sequence: TGTGCCAGCAGGGGGACACAGTCTTACTACGAGCAGTACTTC.

The chain combines TRBV28 with TRBJ2-7, with D possibly being TRBD2 (5 bases). Germline CDR1 is MDHEN and CDR2 is SYDVKM. This CDR3 region has 16 residues. Trimming removed 4 bases at V and 1 base at J, with 17 bases between. The CDR3 bases are TGTGCCAGCAGTTCCCGCGGGCAGGCCGTTTCCTACGAGCAGTACTTC. Residues: CASSSRGQAVSYEQYF.

The genes are TRBV21-1 and TRBJ2-2; TRBD1, the table's D call, lacks a check against the DNA. TRBV21-1 is a documented pseudogene. The CDR3 totals 18 residues. CDR3 in DNA: TGTGCCAGCAGCAAATTCGGGACAGGGGGCGAGGGCACCGGGGAGCTGTTTTTT. As protein: CASSKFGTGGEGTGELFF.

The rearrangement uses TRBV11-2 and TRBJ1-2; perhaps TRBD1 as D (5 bases). Trimming took off 5 bases at V and 4 bases at J, with 20 bases between the two ends. The CDR3 covers 16 residues. CDR1 SGHAT and CDR2 FQNNGV come from the germline V gene. The CDR3 nucleotides are TGTGCCAGCAGCGATAGGAGAGGCGGGACCTTCTATGGCTACACCTTC. Translation: CASSDRRGGTFYGYTF. The variable domain in full, completed from reference TRBV11-2 and TRBJ1-2, reads EAGVAQSPRYKIIEKRQSVAFWCNPISGHATLYWYQQILGQGPKLLIQFQNNGVVDDSQLPKDRFSAERLKGVDSTLKIQPAKLEDSAVYLCASSDRRGGTFYGYTFGSGTRLTVV.

The chain combines TRBV5-1 with TRBJ2-6, with D possibly matching TRBD2 (7 bases). The germline V and J ends were trimmed by 4 bases and 0 bases, with 17 bases remaining between them. The CDR3 contains 18 residues. Germline-derived CDR1 and CDR2 are SGHRS and YFSETQ. Here the CDR3 reads CASSPYSGGASGANVLTF. The CDR3 region has the DNA TGCGCCAGCAGCCCCTATTCTGGGGGGGCCTCTGGGGCCAACGTCCTGACTTTC.

This clone was seen only once. This rearrangement joins TRBV27 to TRBJ2-1; 12 bases align to TRBD2. Germline V gene sequence: CDR1 MNHEY, CDR2 SMNVEV (reference sequence). The CDR3 runs 19 residues. Losses at the gene ends were 2 bases for V and 7 bases for J; bases not matched to a gene: 15. The DNA of the CDR3 is TGTGCCAGCAGTTTACGGGGCCTAGCGGGAGGGATTCTAGGGAATGAGCAGTTCTTC. Its protein product is CASSLRGLAGGILGNEQFF.

This chain joins TRBV29-1 and TRBJ1-4; 9 bases align to TRBD1. The CDR3 is made up of 15 amino acids. V lost 2 bases to trimming and J lost 7 bases; unmatched junction nucleotides: 8. The germline CDR1 and CDR2 sequences are SQVTM and ANQGSEA. The CDR3 DNA is TGCAGCGTTGAATCGGAGGGACAGGGTTTTGAAAAACTGTTTTTT. Its protein is CSVESEGQGFEKLFF. The full variable domain, completed using reference TRBV29-1 and TRBJ1-4, is SAVISQKPSRDICQRGTSLTIQCQVDSQVTMMFWYRQQPGQSLTLIATANQGSEATYESGFVIDKFPISRPNLTFSTLTVSNMSPEDSSIYLCSVESEGQGFEKLFFGSGTQLSVL.

The chain couples TRBV3-1 (or the pseudogene TRBV3-2) to TRBJ2-7; no clear D gene. This CDR3 contains 14 residues. CDR1 and CDR2 from the germline V gene are LGHDT and YNNKEL (reference sequence). V lost 0 bases and J 3 bases, leaving 9 bases between the germline ends. The CDR3 nucleotides are TGTGCCAGCAGCCAAGATGTCAGTAACTACGAGCAGTACTTC. Its protein product is CASSQDVSNYEQYF.

On this clone: At the DNA level, this CDR3 is encoded by other sequences in the same sample as well. The rearrangement links TRBV5-1 to TRBJ1-3, with D possibly TRBD1 on 5 matching bases. CDR3 length equals 14 residues. V lost 0 bases and J 1 base, leaving 5 bases between the germline ends. Looked up from germline, CDR1 is SGHRS and CDR2 is YFSETQ. Written as DNA, the CDR3 is TGCGCCAGCAGCTTGGCAGGGTCTGGAAACACCATATATTTT. Translation: CASSLAGSGNTIYF.

This chain uses TRBV6-5 with TRBJ1-5; D is undetermined. In germline, CDR1 is MNHEY, CDR2 SVGAGI. This CDR3 has 13 amino acids. V was cut by 6 bases and J by 3 bases, with 9 bases left in between. The CDR3 sequence is CASRMAANQPQHF. The CDR3 coding sequence is TGTGCCAGCAGGATGGCGGCCAATCAGCCCCAGCATTTT.

This clone was counted once. This sequence joins TRBV11-3 and TRBJ2-3; 8 bases align to TRBD2. The V and J ends lost 4 bases and 3 bases, in that order; junction bases with no gene match: 9. The CDR3 has 16 residues. The germline V gene encodes CDR1 SGHNT and CDR2 YENEEA. In DNA, the CDR3 is TGTGCCAGCAGCTCAAGCTTTAGCGGGGTAACAGATACGCAGTATTTT. This gives the protein CASSSSFSGVTDTQYF. The full variable domain, completed using reference TRBV11-3 and TRBJ2-3, is EAGVVQSPRYKIIEKKQPVAFWCNPISGHNTLYWYLQNLGQGPELLIRYENEEAVDDSQLPKDRFSAERLKGVDSTLKIQPAELGDSAVYLCASSSSFSGVTDTQYFGPGTRLTVL.

This sequence joins TRBV7-3 and TRBJ1-6; D gene ambiguous. The V and J ends lost 2 bases and 3 bases respectively, with 8 bases between them. This CDR3 is built from 15 residues. CDR1 is SGHTA, CDR2 FQGTGA, per germline. CDR3 amino acids: CASSLAGIYNSPLHF. The CDR3 bases are TGTGCCAGCAGCTTAGCGGGAATCTATAATTCACCCCTCCACTTT.